This T cell receptor (beta chain) came from a study of somatic mutations in cytotoxic T cells in rheumatoid arthritis. The study, taken as a whole, reports: What antigens the expanded CD8+ clones targeted remained unknown. There were about an eighth of the roughly 65 patients in whom the largest CD8+ clone exceeded 20% of CD8+ cells. An increase in CD8+ clonality with age was seen in rheumatoid arthritis patients but not in healthy controls.

Isolation of CD4+ and CD8+ cells used positive magnetic bead selection, with purity checked by flow cytometry. Germline V gives CDR1 MDHEN, CDR2 SYDVKM. The V end was cut by 3 bases, the J end by 7 bases, with 19 bases between. The CDR3 contains 16 residues. Regarding this clone: Its antigen is unidentified.

Sequencing used immunoSEQ multiplex PCR; TCRdb keeps in-frame clones, though not all of them. The sample lists over 7,000 clones, nearly 80% occurring once. The sequence derives from an adult with rheumatoid arthritis. The J gene is TRBJ1-5, the V gene TRBV28, with D possibly TRBD1 on 6 matching bases. Sequencing was done on a sample of CD8+ T cells sorted from blood. The CDR3 bases are TGTGCCAGCAGTTTTGGCCCCCGGGGGGCAGGACAGCCCCAGCATTTT. Its protein is CASSFGPRGAGQPQHF.